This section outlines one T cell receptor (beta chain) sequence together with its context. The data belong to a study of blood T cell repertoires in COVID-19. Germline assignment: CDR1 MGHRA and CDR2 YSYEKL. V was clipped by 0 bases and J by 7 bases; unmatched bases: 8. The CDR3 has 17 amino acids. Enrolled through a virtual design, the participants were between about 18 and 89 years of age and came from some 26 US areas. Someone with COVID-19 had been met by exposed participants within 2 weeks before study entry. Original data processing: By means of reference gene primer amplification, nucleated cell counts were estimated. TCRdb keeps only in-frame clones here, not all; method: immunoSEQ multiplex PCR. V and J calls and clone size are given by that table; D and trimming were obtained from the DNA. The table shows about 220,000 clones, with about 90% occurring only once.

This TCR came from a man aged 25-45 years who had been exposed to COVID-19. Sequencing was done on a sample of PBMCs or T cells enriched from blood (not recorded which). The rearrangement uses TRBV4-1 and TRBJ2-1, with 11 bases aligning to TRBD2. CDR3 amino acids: CASSQEGSGGAWNEQFF. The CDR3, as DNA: TGCGCCAGCAGCCAAGAGGGTAGCGGGGGGGCCTGGAATGAGCAGTTCTTC.